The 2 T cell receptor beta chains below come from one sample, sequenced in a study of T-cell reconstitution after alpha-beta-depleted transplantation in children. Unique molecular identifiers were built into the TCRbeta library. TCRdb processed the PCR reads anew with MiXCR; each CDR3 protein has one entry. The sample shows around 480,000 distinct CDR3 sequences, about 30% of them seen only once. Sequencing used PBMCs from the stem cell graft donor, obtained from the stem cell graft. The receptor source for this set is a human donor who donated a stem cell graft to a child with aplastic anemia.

The CDR3 is CASSLVGTGNGYTF. CDR3 bases: TGTGCCAGCAGCTTAGTGGGGACAGGGAATGGCTACACCTTC. This chain uses TRBV7-2 with TRBJ1-2; TRBD1 matches at 9 bases. V shed 1 base and J 6 bases; nucleotides not matched to a gene: 3. Germline values: CDR1 SGHTA, CDR2 FQGNSA. The CDR3 has 14 residues.

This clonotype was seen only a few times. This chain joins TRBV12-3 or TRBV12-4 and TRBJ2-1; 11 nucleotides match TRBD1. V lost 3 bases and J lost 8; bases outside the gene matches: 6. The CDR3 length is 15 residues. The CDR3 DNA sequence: TGTGCCAGCAGTTTCGGGACAGGGGGTTCGTATGAGCAGTTCTTC. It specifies CASSFGTGGSYEQFF.